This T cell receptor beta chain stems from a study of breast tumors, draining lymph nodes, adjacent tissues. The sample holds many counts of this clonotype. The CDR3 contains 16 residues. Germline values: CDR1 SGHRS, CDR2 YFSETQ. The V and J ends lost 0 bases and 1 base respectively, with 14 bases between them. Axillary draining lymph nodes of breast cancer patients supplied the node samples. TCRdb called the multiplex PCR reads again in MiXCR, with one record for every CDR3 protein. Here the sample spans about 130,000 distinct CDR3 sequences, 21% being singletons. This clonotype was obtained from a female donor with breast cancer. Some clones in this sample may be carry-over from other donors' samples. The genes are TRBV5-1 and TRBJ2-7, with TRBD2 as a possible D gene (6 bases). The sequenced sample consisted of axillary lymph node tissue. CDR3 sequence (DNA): TGCGCCAGCAGCTTGGCCACAGCGACTAGTTCCTACGAGCAGTACTTC. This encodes CASSLATATSSYEQYF.